Following are 27 T cell receptor beta chains from one sample sequenced in a study of response to subunit inactivated influenza vaccine. TCRdb itself ran the RT-PCR reads through MiXCR, one entry per CDR3 protein. The data show over 150,000 distinct CDR3 sequences, about a tenth seen once. The sequencing used non-naive T cells sorted from PBMCs, collected roughly 6 weeks after vaccination. The receptors come from a man aged 50 to 59 who received an inactivated influenza vaccine.

V gene TRBV6-2 or TRBV6-3 combines with J gene TRBJ2-5; a possible D gene is TRBD2 (6 bases). CDR3 length equals 13 residues. The germline V gene encodes CDR1 MNHEY and CDR2 SVGEGT. V gave up 5 bases and J gave up 6 bases, with 13 bases separating them. CDR3 nucleotides: TGTGCCAGCAGTCTAACTAGCTTACAGACCCAGTACTTC. Encoded protein: CASSLTSLQTQYF.

A note on this clonotype: One end of the junction fails to match germline, which may point to a read error. V usage is TRBV7-2 and J usage is TRBJ2-2; D call uncertain. There are 15 residues in the CDR3. The V gene's germline CDR1 is SGHTA and CDR2 FQGNSA. As DNA, the CDR3 is TGTGCCAGCAGCTTAACGGGTTCAGGCACCGGTGAGCTGTTTTTT. It encodes CASSLTGSGTGELFF. The full variable domain, in which reference TRBV7-2 and TRBJ2-2 provide the parts outside the CDR3, is GAGVSQSPSNKVTEKGKDVELRCDPISGHTALYWYRQSLGQGLEFLIYFQGNSAPDKSGLPSDRFSAERTGGSVSTLTIQRTQQEDSAVYLCASSLTGSGTGELFFGEGSRLTVL.

This chain connects TRBV7-9 to TRBJ2-3; D may be TRBD2 (5 bases). From germline, CDR1 is SEHNR and CDR2 FQNEAQ (reference sequence). This CDR3 has 15 residues. V lost 1 base and J lost 1, with 9 bases in between. In nucleotides, the CDR3 is TGTGCCAGCAGCTTAGAGAAGGGAGGCACAGATACGCAGTATTTT. Protein: CASSLEKGGTDTQYF.

This clonotype is a singleton in its sample. Germline and junction disagree at one end, which may indicate a read error. This chain uses TRBV9 with TRBJ2-1, with D tentatively TRBD1 (7 bases). Germline-derived CDR1 and CDR2 are SGDLS and YYNGEE. This CDR3 comprises 15 residues. CDR3 region: CASSVDRGGDNEQLF. The CDR3 coding sequence is TGTGCCAGCAGCGTAGACAGGGGCGGGGACAATGAGCAGCTCTTC.

The rearrangement joins TRBV15 to TRBJ2-5, with 8 nucleotides matching TRBD1. Germline V gene data show CDR1 as LNHNV and CDR2 as YYDKDF (reference sequence). After removal of 1 base from V and 5 bases from J, the junction contained 6 bases not matched to a gene. The CDR3 extends over 15 amino acids. The CDR3: CATSRVPGGGETQYF. The CDR3 coding sequence is TGTGCCACCAGCAGAGTTCCAGGGGGCGGCGAGACCCAGTACTTC.

This clonotype was seen a few times. The chain carries TRBV5-1 and TRBJ1-6; the D gene is possibly TRBD1 (5 bases). The CDR3 is 16 residues long. Germline CDR1 is SGHRS and CDR2 is YFSETQ. The V and J ends lost 0 bases and 5 bases respectively, with 12 bases between them. The CDR3 loop reads CASSLARGSDNSPLHF. As DNA, the CDR3 is TGCGCCAGCAGCTTGGCCCGGGGGTCCGATAATTCACCCCTCCACTTT.

This clonotype was seen many times. The V gene is TRBV29-1, the J gene TRBJ1-5, with 9 bases matching TRBD1. Trimming took 6 bases from V and 4 from J; bases not matched to a gene: 7. From germline, CDR1 is SQVTM and CDR2 ANQGSEA. The CDR3 consists of 14 residues. The CDR3 DNA sequence: TGCAGCGTGGCGAGCGGGACAGGGAATCAGCCCCAGCATTTT. Amino acids: CSVASGTGNQPQHF.

This rearrangement joins TRBV21-1 to TRBJ1-1; the D call TRBD1 from the table was never checked on the DNA. TRBV21-1 is designated a pseudogene. The CDR3 loop spans 16 amino acids. CDR3 in DNA: TGTGCCAGCAGCAAAATCTGCGACCGTAGGGGAACTGAAGCTTTCTTT. It specifies CASSKICDRRGTEAFF.

This clonotype was found a few times. V is TRBV5-8 and J is TRBJ2-7; 7 nucleotides agree with TRBD1. CDR3 size: 13 residues. J was trimmed by 4 bases and V by 2 bases; bases with no gene match: 3. Germline V lookup: CDR1 SGHTS, CDR2 YDEGEE. The CDR3 nucleotides read TGTGCCAGCAGCTTACACAGGGGTTACGAGCAGTACTTC. Protein sequence: CASSLHRGYEQYF.

This clonotype was detected only a few times. The chain uses TRBV5-6 and TRBJ2-3; the D is unclear. The germline gives CDR1 SGHDT, CDR2 YYEEEE. Trimming took 4 bases from V and 4 from J, leaving 13 bases between them. The CDR3 extends over 14 amino acids. CDR3 residues: CASSAAVGADTQYF. The CDR3 bases are TGTGCCAGCAGCGCCGCCGTGGGCGCAGATACGCAGTATTTT.

In this sample, this clonotype turned up many times. The genes are TRBV15 and TRBJ2-7, with 7 bases identical to TRBD1. The CDR3 extends over 16 amino acids. After removal of 3 bases from V and 1 base from J, the junction contained 9 bases not matched to a gene. The germline CDR1 and CDR2 sequences are LNHNV and YYDKDF (reference sequence). CDR3 nucleotides: TGTGCCACCAGCAGGACCCCGGGACAGTTGTCCTACGAGCAGTACTTC. It codes for CATSRTPGQLSYEQYF.

The chain joins TRBV7-8 to TRBJ1-2; no reliable D call. The CDR3 has 13 residues. Germline assignment: CDR1 SGHVS and CDR2 FQNEAQ. The V gene lost 5 bases and the J gene lost 9 bases, with 16 bases spanning the gap. The CDR3 sequence: CASSIHPPSSYTF. The CDR3 DNA is TGTGCCAGCAGCATTCATCCGCCCTCAAGCTACACCTTC.

The chain employs TRBV6-2 or TRBV6-3 and TRBJ2-6; no clear D gene. The CDR3 runs 16 residues. Germline V lookup: CDR1 MNHEY, CDR2 SVGEGT. V lost 2 bases to trimming and J lost 1 base, with 9 bases between them. The CDR3 loop reads CASSYGWGSGANVLTF. The CDR3 coding sequence is TGTGCCAGCAGTTACGGATGGGGATCTGGGGCCAACGTCCTGACTTTC.

This clonotype has just a few counts. The V gene is TRBV6-2 or TRBV6-3, the J gene TRBJ1-5, with 9 bases lining up with TRBD1. CDR1 MNHEY and CDR2 SVGEGT come from the germline V gene. The CDR3 spans 14 residues. Germline trimming cut 6 bases from V and 5 bases from J; bases unmatched to any gene: 5. The CDR3 DNA sequence: TGTGCCAGCAGAAGAGACAGGGGGGATCAGCCCCAGCATTTT. Translation: CASRRDRGDQPQHF.

Only a few counts were recorded for this clonotype. V and J are TRBV3-1 and TRBJ1-2; tentative D call: TRBD1 (6 bases). The V end lost 5 bases, the J end lost 8 bases, and 15 bases lay between the germline ends. The CDR3 is 13 amino acids. CDR1 is LGHDT and CDR2 is YNNKEL in the germline V gene (reference sequence). In DNA form, the CDR3 reads TGTGCCAGCAGCGCTGGACAGCGTAGAGGCTACACCTTC. Translated, it gives CASSAGQRRGYTF.

V gene TRBV10-3 combines with J gene TRBJ2-3; 10 nucleotides align to TRBD2. Germline lookup yields CDR1 ENHRY and CDR2 SYGVKD. J was trimmed by 13 bases and V by 0 bases; bases with no gene match: 13. The CDR3 spans 16 residues. The CDR3 coding sequence is TGTGCCATCAGTGAGTCGACTAGCGGGTTCCTCAACAAAAAGTATTTT. Protein sequence: CAISESTSGFLNKKYF.

The rearrangement joins TRBV4-3 to TRBJ1-2; no definite D call. The germline CDR1 and CDR2 sequences are LGHNA and YSLEER. The V gene lost 0 bases and the J gene lost 1 base, with 6 bases spanning the gap. The CDR3 sequence is 14 residues long. CDR3 protein: CASSQEGFNYGYTF. In DNA form, the CDR3 reads TGCGCCAGCAGCCAAGAGGGGTTTAACTATGGCTACACCTTC.

This clonotype was found a few times. The J gene is TRBJ2-2, the V gene TRBV20-1, with D unresolved. CDR1 is DFQATT and CDR2 is SNEGSKA in the germline V gene (reference sequence). CDR3 length equals 13 residues. V shed 0 bases and J shed 5 bases, with 7 bases lying between them. DNA of the CDR3: TGCAGTGCTAGAGAAACCGGAACCGGGGAGCTGTTTTTT. Amino acids: CSARETGTGELFF.

This clonotype was picked up many times. The rearrangement joins TRBV7-9 to TRBJ2-3; D may be TRBD1 (6 bases). This CDR3 contains 15 residues. The germline CDR1 and CDR2 sequences are SEHNR and FQNEAQ (reference sequence). Trimming took off 4 bases at V and 1 base at J, with 12 bases between the two ends. The CDR3 nucleotides read TGTGCCAGCAGCTCGGGACACCCTGGCACAGATACGCAGTATTTT. Protein sequence: CASSSGHPGTDTQYF.

This rearrangement joins TRBV7-2 to TRBJ2-3, with 9 bases lining up with TRBD1. Germline lookup yields CDR1 SGHTA and CDR2 FQGNSA. The CDR3 extends over 15 amino acids. Trimming cost V 1 base and J 4 bases; bases outside gene matches: 3. This CDR3 is CASSLVGQGPDTQYF. In nucleotides, the CDR3 is TGTGCCAGCAGCTTAGTGGGACAGGGTCCAGATACGCAGTATTTT.

This clonotype showed up just a few times. V usage is TRBV28 and J usage is TRBJ2-2, with D hard to call. V lost 6 bases and J lost 6, with 14 bases in between. Germline-derived CDR1 and CDR2 are MDHEN and SYDVKM. The CDR3 runs 14 residues. The CDR3 here is CASSPGPTAGELFF. The CDR3, as DNA: TGTGCCAGCAGCCCGGGCCCCACCGCCGGGGAGCTGTTTTTT. The whole variable domain, filled in from reference TRBV28 and TRBJ2-2, reads DVKVTQSSRYLVKRTGEKVFLECVQDMDHENMFWYRQDPGLGLRLIYFSYDVKMKEKGDIPEGYSVSREKKERFSLILESASTNQTSMYLCASSPGPTAGELFFGEGSRLTVL.

This chain uses TRBV5-1 with TRBJ2-2, with unresolved D. Germline V gene data show CDR1 as SGHRS and CDR2 as YFSETQ. V was shortened by 2 bases and J by 5 bases, with 10 bases between the two germline ends. The CDR3 has 14 residues. Here the CDR3 reads CASSLNSITGELFF. Written as DNA, the CDR3 is TGCGCCAGCAGCTTAAATAGTATTACCGGGGAGCTGTTTTTT.

This clonotype has only a few counts. V gene TRBV28 combines with J gene TRBJ2-2; D gene unclear. The CDR3 runs 13 residues. Trimming cost V 3 bases and J 1 base, with 3 bases left between them. Germline V lookup: CDR1 MDHEN, CDR2 SYDVKM. The CDR3, as DNA: TGTGCCAGCAGTTTCTGGAACACCGGGGAGCTGTTTTTT. This sequence encodes CASSFWNTGELFF.

The chain joins TRBV10-3 to TRBJ2-7, with 11 positions matching TRBD1. Looked up from germline, CDR1 is ENHRY and CDR2 is SYGVKD. The CDR3 consists of 16 residues. The ends lost 6 bases at V and 3 bases at J; junction bases unmatched: 10. The CDR3 nucleotides read TGTGCCATCAGCGATCCTATGGGACAGGGGGTCTACGAGCAGTACTTC. As protein: CAISDPMGQGVYEQYF.

This clonotype was observed a handful of times. The chain joins TRBV7-2 to TRBJ1-3; D is uncertain. CDR3 size: 16 residues. V was pared by 7 bases and J by 0 bases, with 16 bases between. Germline values: CDR1 SGHTA, CDR2 FQGNSA. CDR3 residues: CASTFGAWTSGNTIYF. The CDR3 nucleotides are TGTGCCAGCACCTTCGGTGCGTGGACCTCTGGAAACACCATATATTTT.

This clonotype occurred many times. V is TRBV7-7 and J is TRBJ2-3; the D is unclear. Per germline, CDR1 SSHAT and CDR2 FNYEAQ (reference sequence). The CDR3 totals 16 residues. V was cut by 5 bases and J by 4 bases, with 19 bases left in between. The CDR3 nucleotides are TGTGCCAGCAGCCGACGGTCAGGATCCGGGTCAGATACGCAGTATTTT. This encodes CASSRRSGSGSDTQYF.

This rearrangement joins TRBV28 to TRBJ2-7; 9 nucleotides align to TRBD1. There are 17 residues in the CDR3. Germline V gene sequence: CDR1 MDHEN, CDR2 SYDVKM. J lost 3 bases, V lost 6 bases, and 15 bases had no gene match. Here the CDR3 reads CASSQGPGTGRGYEQYF. CDR3 sequence (DNA): TGTGCCAGCAGCCAGGGGCCCGGGACAGGGAGAGGCTACGAGCAGTACTTC.